The clone carrying this T cell receptor (beta chain) has more than one count but fewer than ten. Its antigen is not identified. The germline gives CDR1 SEHNR, CDR2 FQNEAQ (reference sequence). The length of the CDR3 is 16 residues. V was trimmed by 1 base and J by 6 bases, leaving 15 bases between them. The data originate from a study of T-cell memory formation after mild COVID-19. On the study more broadly: The study found TCR clusters largely donor specific. Findings and limits, study-wide: Most CD4+ clones that shrank were in CM and EM, while CD8+ ones turned up in EMRA.

MiXCR was run by TCRdb on the 5' RACE reads, yielding one entry per CDR3 protein. The table lists 250,000 to 350,000 distinct CDR3 sequences, approximately 19% of them singletons. The rearrangement joins TRBV7-9 to TRBJ1-4; D might be TRBD1 (5 bases). This clonotype was obtained from a young man who had mild COVID-19 (a few samples of this study predate the infection). Cell type and time point are not known. Specimen: PBMCs or a T cell subset sorted from them (not recorded which). CDR3 sequence (DNA): TGTGCCAGCAGCTTAGTAAGGACTACGGGGGATGAAAAACTGTTTTTT. Translation gives CASSLVRTTGDEKLFF.